This entry lists 18 T cell receptor beta chains sequenced from one sample in a study of T cell clonality in common variable immunodeficiency. Method: immunoSEQ multiplex PCR; TCRdb's copy keeps in-frame clones and lacks some. The record shows about 45,000 clones for this sample, with no singletons present. The sample consisted of peripheral blood mononuclear cells. The origin of the receptors is a person between 18 and 75 years old in good health.

This clone was observed at least ten times. The read halts 3 residues ahead of the CDR3 end, with the missing end drawn from the germline J gene. The chain employs TRBV5-1 and TRBJ2-3; 7 bases map to TRBD1. The CDR3 spans 15 residues. Trimming removed 4 bases from V and 4 bases from J; junction bases left unmatched: 9. Per the germline V gene, CDR1 is SGHRS and CDR2 is YFSETQ. The CDR3: CASSLIRTGPDTQYF. The sequenced part of the CDR3 DNA is TGCGCCAGCAGCCTCATAAGGACAGGCCCAGATACG.

This clone appeared many times. The read is 3 residues too short to cover the CDR3 end, so that end is filled in from the germline J gene. The chain links TRBV13 to TRBJ2-7; D may be TRBD2 (6 bases). Trimming removed 0 bases at V and 6 bases at J, with 15 bases between. The V gene's germline CDR1 is PRHDT and CDR2 FYEKMQ (reference sequence). CDR3 length: 15 amino acids. CDR3 loop: CASSLGVEGLGEQYF. Partial CDR3 DNA: TGTGCCAGCAGCTTAGGGGTGGAGGGGTTGGGCGAG.

This clone was picked up many times. CDR3 protein: CASSLQGGDTQYF. CDR3 bases read: TGTGCCAGCAGCCTACAGGGAGGAGATACG. The gene calls are TRBV4-2 and TRBJ2-3; D may be TRBD1 or TRBD2 (6 bases each). The read gets to within 3 residues of the CDR3 end, and the germline J gene fills in the rest. Trimming left V 4 bases short and J 5 bases short, with 10 bases between. The germline gives CDR1 LGHNA, CDR2 YNFKEQ. CDR3 length equals 13 residues.

This clone was seen repeatedly, ten times or more. Read data end 3 residues before the CDR3 end; the end is taken from the germline J gene. The chain combines TRBV10-3 with TRBJ2-1; TRBD2 agrees at 8 bases. CDR3 length equals 13 residues. Unmatched junction bases numbered 7, after V lost 11 bases and J lost 4 bases. The germline gives CDR1 ENHRY, CDR2 SYGVKD. The DNA read from the CDR3 is TGTGCCGTCGGGCTAGCGGGTTACAATGAG. The encoded protein is CAVGLAGYNE. The full CDR3 reads CAVGLAGYNEQFF.

This clone was observed at least ten times. The CDR3 end is not reached by the read, which stops 3 residues before it; the germline J gene fills it in. The rearrangement links TRBV7-9 to TRBJ2-2, with TRBD1 identical over 7 bases. V was pared by 5 bases and J by 4 bases, with 4 bases of the junction left unmatched. The CDR3 extends over 14 amino acids. CDR1 SEHNR and CDR2 FQNEAQ come from the germline V gene (reference sequence). The covered CDR3 bases are TGTGCCAGCAGCCGGACAGGCACCACCGGGGAG. Translation: CASSRTGTTGE. The CDR3 as a whole reads CASSRTGTTGELFF.

This clone was seen repeatedly, ten times or more. The sequence runs out 3 residues before the end of the CDR3; the remainder is reconstructed from the germline J gene. The chain couples TRBV14 to TRBJ1-2; unclear D gene. CDR1 is SGHDN and CDR2 is FVKESK in the germline V gene. CDR3 size: 14 residues. V was trimmed by 1 base and J by 4 bases, leaving 10 bases between them. The DNA read from the CDR3 is TGTGCCAGCAGCCAAGTCCTCAGGCCCTATGGC. Translated, it gives CASSQVLRPYG. The whole CDR3 protein reads CASSQVLRPYGYTF. Full variable domain (remainder filled in from reference TRBV14 and TRBJ1-2): EAGVTQFPSHSVIEKGQTVTLRCDPISGHDNLYWYRRVMGKEIKFLLHFVKESKQDESGMPNNRFLAERTGGTYSTLKVQPAELEDSGVYFCASSQVLRPYGYTFGSGTRLTVV.

This clone was detected only a few times. The sequenced fragment ends 3 residues before the CDR3 boundary, so the rest is inferred from the germline J gene. The chain is built from TRBV10-2 and TRBJ2-1; 9 nucleotides agree with TRBD2. The CDR3 is made up of 11 amino acids. Germline V CDR1 and CDR2: WSHSY, SAAADI. J gave up 8 bases and V 8 bases, and 1 base lay outside the gene matches. CDR3 protein: CASAGGYEQFF. Incomplete CDR3 DNA: TGCGCCAGCGCGGGAGGGTATGAG.

This clone was counted ten times or more. The CDR3 extends 3 residues past the end of the read, so its final part is completed from the germline J gene. V gene TRBV7-2 combines with J gene TRBJ2-5; 10 nucleotides align to TRBD2. The J segment lost 1 base and the V segment lost 6 bases, leaving 5 bases of the junction unmatched. This CDR3 is built from 15 residues. Germline V gene lookup returns CDR1 SGHTA and CDR2 FQGNSA. The DNA read from the CDR3 is TGTGCCAGCAGAAATAGCGGGGGGTTCCAAGAGACC. Protein: CASRNSGGFQET. The full CDR3 protein reads CASRNSGGFQETQYF.

This clone was recorded at least ten times. From the germline J gene comes the end of the CDR3, since the read stops 3 residues before it. The chain employs TRBV9 and TRBJ2-7; 11 nucleotides match TRBD2. V was pared by 2 bases and J by 2 bases, with 3 bases of the junction left unmatched. Germline values: CDR1 SGDLS, CDR2 YYNGEE. The CDR3 has 15 amino acids. The CDR3 spells CASSVSGLAAYEQYF. CDR3 DNA, as far as it was read: TGTGCCAGCAGCGTTTCGGGACTAGCGGCCTACGAG.

This clone was counted many times. The read terminates 3 residues ahead of where the CDR3 ends, so the germline J gene completes it. This chain joins TRBV14 and TRBJ1-2; maybe TRBD1 (5 bases). CDR1 is SGHDN, CDR2 FVKESK, per germline. The length of the CDR3 is 16 residues. The ends were cut back, 0 bases at V and 0 bases at J, with 11 bases in the middle. The CDR3 region is CASSQESGGTNYGYTF. Partial CDR3 DNA: TGTGCCAGCAGCCAAGAGTCGGGGGGTACTAACTATGGC.

This clone was seen ten or more times. The CDR3 is cut off 3 residues early in the read; its end comes from the germline J gene. The chain joins TRBV7-8 to TRBJ2-7, with D possibly TRBD2 on 6 matching bases. CDR3 length: 13 residues. Trimming cost V 6 bases and J 2 bases, with 11 bases left between them. CDR1 is SGHVS and CDR2 is FQNEAQ in the germline V gene. CDR3 bases read: TGTGCCAGCAGGTCGGACTATCCCTACGAG. This encodes CASRSDYPYE. The entire CDR3 sequence reads CASRSDYPYEQYF.

This clone was picked up many times. Read data end 3 residues before the CDR3 end; the end is taken from the germline J gene. The chain uses TRBV5-1 and TRBJ1-2; 10 bases are a match to TRBD1. The length of the CDR3 is 15 residues. Germline CDR1 reads SGHRS; CDR2 reads YFSETQ. The CDR3 region is CASSLTTGGVNGYTF. CDR3 bases read: TGCGCCAGCAGCCTAACGACAGGGGGCGTCAACGGC. The whole variable domain, remainder taken from reference TRBV5-1 and TRBJ1-2, is KAGVTQTPRYLIKTRGQQVTLSCSPISGHRSVSWYQQTPGQGLQFLFEYFSETQRNKGNFPGRFSGRQFSNSRSEMNVSTLELGDSALYLCASSLTTGGVNGYTFGSGTRLTVV.

This clone showed up many times. The CDR3 protein is CASSLKEPNTGELFF. The CDR3 DNA, read in part, is TGTGCCAGCAGTTTAAAAGAGCCCAACACCGGGGAG. The rearrangement uses TRBV27 and TRBJ2-2; D is ambiguous. The CDR3 extends 3 residues past the end of the read, so its final part is completed from the germline J gene. Germline CDR1 is MNHEY and CDR2 is SMNVEV (reference sequence). CDR3 length: 15 residues. The V gene lost 2 bases and the J gene lost 2 bases, with 9 bases spanning the gap.

This clone occurred a few times. The read stops 3 residues short of the end of the CDR3; the missing end is completed from the germline J gene. The chain couples TRBV7-9 to TRBJ1-1, with D uncertain. The ends were cut back, 5 bases at V and 4 bases at J, with 11 bases in the middle. The CDR3 sequence is 13 residues long. CDR1 and CDR2 (germline): SEHNR, FQNEAQ (reference sequence). The CDR3 DNA, read in part, is TGTGCCAGCAGCCGCCCTGGCGGCACTGAA. Amino acids: CASSRPGGTE. In full, the CDR3 is CASSRPGGTEAFF.

This clone was counted many times. The CDR3 region is CSAPDRGSYNEQFF. The covered CDR3 bases are TGCAGTGCACCGGACAGGGGATCCTACAATGAG. This chain uses TRBV20-1 with TRBJ2-1, with 9 bases identical to TRBD1. The read comes to an end 3 residues before the CDR3 does, leaving the germline J gene to fill in the end. J lost 1 base, V lost 6 bases, and 4 bases had no gene match. Germline V gene lookup returns CDR1 DFQATT and CDR2 SNEGSKA (reference sequence). The CDR3 loop spans 14 amino acids.

This clone was observed at least ten times. The read finishes 3 residues shy of the CDR3 end, and the germline J gene is used to complete it. The V and J genes are TRBV7-8 and TRBJ1-1; 10 bases agree with TRBD1. V shed 3 bases and J 0 bases; nucleotides not matched to a gene: 7. Germline V gene lookup returns CDR1 SGHVS and CDR2 FQNEAQ. The CDR3 is 17 residues long. CDR3 amino acids: CASSLVTGGAVNTEAFF. The part of the CDR3 DNA that was read is TGTGCCAGCAGCTTGGTGACAGGGGGCGCAGTGAACACTGAA.

This clone came up many times. The read comes to an end 3 residues before the CDR3 does, leaving the germline J gene to fill in the end. The identical CDR3 is also encoded by other nucleotide sequences in the sample. The chain recombines TRBV19 with TRBJ1-1, with D tentatively TRBD1 (6 bases). Trimming pared 6 bases from V and 1 base from J, leaving 6 bases between. In germline, CDR1 is LNHDA, CDR2 SQIVND (reference sequence). The CDR3 contains 12 residues. The CDR3 here is CASRTGNTEAFF. The CDR3 bases that were read are TGTGCCAGTAGGACAGGGAACACTGAA.

There are a few counts of this clone. Read sequence stops 3 residues before the CDR3 end, and the germline J gene provides the missing end. The chain is built from TRBV7-9 and TRBJ2-5; perhaps TRBD2 as D (6 bases). V shed 8 bases and J shed 2 bases, with 18 bases lying between them. CDR3 size: 15 residues. Germline CDR1 reads SEHNR; CDR2 reads FQNEAQ (reference sequence). CDR3 protein: CASSTLDYIQETQYF. Incomplete CDR3 DNA: TGTGCCAGCTCTACTTTGGACTACATTCAAGAGACC.